The clone carrying this T cell receptor beta chain was observed a few times. As yet, its antigen is unknown. Germline V gene lookup returns CDR1 GTSNPN and CDR2 SVGIG (reference sequence). Trimming removed 0 bases from V and 1 base from J; junction bases left unmatched: 11. CDR3 length: 17 residues. The PCR was carried out with 60 Vbeta primers and 13 Jbeta primers. This table comes from immunoSEQ multiplex PCR, and its TCRdb copy is limited to in-frame clones, with some not included. The table shows 150,000 to 200,000 clones, with under 80% occurring only once. The data originate from a study of cytomegalovirus exposure and HLA in healthy donors. Study-level results: Solely CMV serostatus was available to characterize immune exposure. 150 or so TCR beta chains were listed as cytomegalovirus-associated. Cytomegalovirus status was reportedly diagnosed by the classifier with high specificity and sensitivity. Many donors shared some public TCRs, even though most TCR sequences were rare.

This receptor was identified in a female donor in good health and CMV-seronegative. Material: PBMCs. The chain employs TRBV30 and TRBJ1-2, with 7 nucleotides matching TRBD1. The CDR3 DNA follows: TGTGCCTGGAGTGTACCCCGCCAGGGGGTGCTTAACTATGGCTACACCTTC. Amino acid sequence: CAWSVPRQGVLNYGYTF.